This T cell receptor (beta chain) derives from a study of beta chain features in type 1 diabetes. Every isolated RNA sample was fully reverse transcribed, so sequencing captured expressed TCRB transcripts. Method: immunoSEQ multiplex PCR; TCRdb's copy keeps in-frame clones and lacks some. This table holds under 450,000 clones, approximately 13% found once. V gave up 7 bases and J gave up 8 bases; unmatched junction bases: 9. The CDR3 has 14 amino acids. Germline V lookup: CDR1 ENHRY, CDR2 SYGVKD. Sequencing was carried out using naive CD4+ T cells from blood. V and J are TRBV10-3 and TRBJ2-1, with 9 positions matching TRBD1. The sequence was obtained from a man under 40 in good health. The CDR3, as DNA: TGTGCCATCAACCCCGGGACAGGGATCGATGAGCAGTTCTTC. Residues: CAINPGTGIDEQFF.